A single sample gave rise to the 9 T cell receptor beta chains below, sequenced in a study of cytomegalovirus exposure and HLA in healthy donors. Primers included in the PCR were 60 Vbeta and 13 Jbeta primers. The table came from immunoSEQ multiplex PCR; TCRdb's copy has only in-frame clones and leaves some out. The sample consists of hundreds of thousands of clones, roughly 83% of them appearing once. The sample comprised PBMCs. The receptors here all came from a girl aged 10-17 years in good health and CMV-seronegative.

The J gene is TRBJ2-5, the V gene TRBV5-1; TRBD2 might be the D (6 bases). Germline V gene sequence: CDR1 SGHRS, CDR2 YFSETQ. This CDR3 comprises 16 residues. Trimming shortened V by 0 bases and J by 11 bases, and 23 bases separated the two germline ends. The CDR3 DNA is TGCGCCAGCAGCTTGGCCCTAGCGCGACCTTATTCGGAGCAGTACTTC. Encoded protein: CASSLALARPYSEQYF.

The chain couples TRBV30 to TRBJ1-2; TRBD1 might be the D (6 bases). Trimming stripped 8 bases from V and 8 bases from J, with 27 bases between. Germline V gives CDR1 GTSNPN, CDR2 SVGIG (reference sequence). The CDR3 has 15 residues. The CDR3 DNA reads TGTGCCCGTCAAACAGGGTCGTCTCTTGTGGGCGGCTACACCTTC. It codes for CARQTGSSLVGGYTF.

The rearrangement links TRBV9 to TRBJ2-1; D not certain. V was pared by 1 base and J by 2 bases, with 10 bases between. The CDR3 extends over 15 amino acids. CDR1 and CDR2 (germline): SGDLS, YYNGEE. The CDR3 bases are TGTGCCAGCAGCGTAAGCAGCGCCCCCTACAATGAGCAGTTCTTC. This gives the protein CASSVSSAPYNEQFF. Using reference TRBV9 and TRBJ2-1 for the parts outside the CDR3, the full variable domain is DSGVTQTPKHLITATGQRVTLRCSPRSGDLSVYWYQQSLDQGLQFLIQYYNGEERAKGNILERFSAQQFPDLHSELNLSSLELGDSALYFCASSVSSAPYNEQFFGPGTRLTVL.

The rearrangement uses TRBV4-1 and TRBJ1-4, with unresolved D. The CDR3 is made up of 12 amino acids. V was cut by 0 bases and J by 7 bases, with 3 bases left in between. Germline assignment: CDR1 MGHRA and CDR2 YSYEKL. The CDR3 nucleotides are TGCGCCAGCAGCCAAGAAGCTGAAAAACTGTTTTTT. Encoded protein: CASSQEAEKLFF.

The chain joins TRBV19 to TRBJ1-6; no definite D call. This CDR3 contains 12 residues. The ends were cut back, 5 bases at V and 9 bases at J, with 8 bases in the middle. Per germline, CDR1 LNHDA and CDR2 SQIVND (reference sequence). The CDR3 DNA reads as TGTGCCAGTAGTCCCGCCGGTTCACCCCTCCACTTT. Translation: CASSPAGSPLHF.

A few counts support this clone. This CDR3 reads CASTALSYLNTEAFF. The CDR3 coding sequence is TGTGCCAGCACCGCTTTATCCTACCTGAACACTGAAGCTTTCTTT. The rearrangement joins TRBV7-9 to TRBJ1-1, with D hard to call. Germline CDR1 reads SEHNR; CDR2 reads FQNEAQ (reference sequence). This CDR3 is 15 amino acids long. V lost 7 bases and J 0 bases, leaving 15 bases between the germline ends. Full variable domain (missing parts from reference TRBV7-9 and TRBJ1-1): DTGVSQNPRHKITKRGQNVTFRCDPISEHNRLYWYRQTLGQGPEFLTYFQNEAQLEKSRLLSDRFSAERPKGSFSTLEIQRTEQGDSAMYLCASTALSYLNTEAFFGQGTRLTVV.

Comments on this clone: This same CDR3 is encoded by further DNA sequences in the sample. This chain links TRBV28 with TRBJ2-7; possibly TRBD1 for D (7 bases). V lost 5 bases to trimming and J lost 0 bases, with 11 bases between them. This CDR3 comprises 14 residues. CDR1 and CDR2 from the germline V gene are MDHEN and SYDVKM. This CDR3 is CASSRQGLSYEQYF. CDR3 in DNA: TGTGCCAGCAGTCGACAGGGACTCTCCTACGAGCAGTACTTC.

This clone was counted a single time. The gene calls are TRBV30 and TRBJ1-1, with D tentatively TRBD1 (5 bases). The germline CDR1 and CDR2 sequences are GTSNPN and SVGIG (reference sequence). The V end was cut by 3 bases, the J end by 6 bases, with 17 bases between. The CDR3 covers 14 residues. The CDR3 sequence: CAWSWGRVVPEAFF. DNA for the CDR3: TGTGCCTGGAGCTGGGGCAGGGTCGTCCCTGAAGCTTTCTTT.

The CDR3, as DNA: TGTGCCAGCAGCTTGGTAGGGGCCCCTAACTATGGCTACACCTTC. Its protein product is CASSLVGAPNYGYTF. The chain links TRBV5-8 to TRBJ1-2; the D gene is possibly TRBD1 (5 bases). This CDR3 comprises 15 residues. V gave up 0 bases and J gave up 0 bases, with 9 bases separating them. Germline loops: CDR1 SGHTS, CDR2 YDEGEE.